This T cell receptor beta chain derives from a study of cytomegalovirus exposure and HLA in healthy donors. Germline CDR1 and CDR2: SGHVS and FQNEAQ. The junction had 4 bases not matched to a gene; V was cut back by 5 bases and J by 1 base. The length of the CDR3 is 14 residues. PCR was performed using 60 Vbeta and 13 Jbeta primers. The data were produced by immunoSEQ multiplex PCR, yet TCRdb's version contains in-frame clones alone and is incomplete. The sample has about 130,000 clones; approximately 80% are singletons. This rearrangement joins TRBV7-8 to TRBJ2-7; 8 positions agree with TRBD1. The sample was PBMCs. The receptor was isolated from a man in his forties or fifties in good health and CMV-seronegative. The CDR3 DNA sequence: TGTGCCAGCAGCCTCGGGACAGGTTCCTACGAGCAGTACTTC. Protein sequence: CASSLGTGSYEQYF.